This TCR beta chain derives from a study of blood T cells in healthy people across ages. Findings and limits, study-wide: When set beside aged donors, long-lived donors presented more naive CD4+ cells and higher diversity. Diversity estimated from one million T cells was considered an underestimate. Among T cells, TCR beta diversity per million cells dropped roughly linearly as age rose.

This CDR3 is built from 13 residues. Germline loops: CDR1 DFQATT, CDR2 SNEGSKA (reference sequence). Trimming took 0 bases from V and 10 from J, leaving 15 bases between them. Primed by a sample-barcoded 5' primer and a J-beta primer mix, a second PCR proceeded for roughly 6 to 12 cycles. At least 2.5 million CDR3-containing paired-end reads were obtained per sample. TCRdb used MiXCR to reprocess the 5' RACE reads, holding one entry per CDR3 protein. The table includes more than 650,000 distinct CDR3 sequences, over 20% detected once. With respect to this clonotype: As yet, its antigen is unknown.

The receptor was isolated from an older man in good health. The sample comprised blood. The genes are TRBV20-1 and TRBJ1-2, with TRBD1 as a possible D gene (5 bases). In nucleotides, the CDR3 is TGCAGTGCTAGAGATCCCGCGGGGACGGCCTACACCTTC. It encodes CSARDPAGTAYTF.